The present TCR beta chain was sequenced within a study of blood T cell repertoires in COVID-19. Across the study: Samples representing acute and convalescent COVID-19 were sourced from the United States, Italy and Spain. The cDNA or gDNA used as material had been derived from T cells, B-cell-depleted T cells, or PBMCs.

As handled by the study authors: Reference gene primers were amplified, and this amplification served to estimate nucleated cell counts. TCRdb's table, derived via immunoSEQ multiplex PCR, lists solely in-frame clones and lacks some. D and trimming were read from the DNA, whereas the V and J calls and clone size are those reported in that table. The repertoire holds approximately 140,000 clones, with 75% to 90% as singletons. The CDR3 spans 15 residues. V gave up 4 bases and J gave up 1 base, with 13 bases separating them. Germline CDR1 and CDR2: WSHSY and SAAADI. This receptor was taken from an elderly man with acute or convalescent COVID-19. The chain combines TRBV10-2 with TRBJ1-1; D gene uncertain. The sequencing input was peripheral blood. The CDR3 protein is CASSAPPPRNTEAFF. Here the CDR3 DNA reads TGCGCCAGCAGTGCACCCCCCCCTAGGAACACTGAAGCTTTCTTT.